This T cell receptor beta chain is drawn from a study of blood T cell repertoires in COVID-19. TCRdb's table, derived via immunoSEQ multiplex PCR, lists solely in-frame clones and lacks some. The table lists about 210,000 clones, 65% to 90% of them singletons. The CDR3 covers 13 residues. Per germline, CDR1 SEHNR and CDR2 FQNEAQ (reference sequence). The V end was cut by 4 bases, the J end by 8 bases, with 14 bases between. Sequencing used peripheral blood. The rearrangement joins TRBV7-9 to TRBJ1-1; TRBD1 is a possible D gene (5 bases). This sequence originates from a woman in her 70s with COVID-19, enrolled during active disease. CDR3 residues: CASSYAYGAEAFF. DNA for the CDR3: TGTGCCAGCAGCTACGCCTATGGGGCAGAAGCTTTCTTT.